This T cell receptor (beta chain) came from a study of neurological immune-mediated disorders. Regarding the study as a whole: Healthy controls had more TCR clonal expansion than multiple sclerosis, which showed the least, whereas HTLV-1-associated myelopathy showed the most. Across subjects, expanded clones had no CDR3 amino acid sequences in common, pointing to private repertoires in all groups.

The V end was cut by 2 bases, the J end by 6 bases, with 13 bases between. This CDR3 contains 15 residues. Germline CDR1 is LGHNA and CDR2 is YSLEER. The sample's time point: longitudinal time-point 2. As for this clonotype: Its antigen is undetermined.

From 15-18 subjects, every sequencing run obtained over 160 million TCR-beta sequences. Using its own MiXCR run on the 5' RACE reads, TCRdb lists one record per CDR3 protein. The table lists tens of thousands of distinct CDR3 sequences, approximately 13% of them singletons. The V and J genes are TRBV4-3 and TRBJ2-2; D is undetermined. This receptor was taken from a woman in her thirties or forties in good health. Input material: PBMCs. CDR3 DNA: TGCGCCAGCAGCCAATCTGTGAAGGGATCCGGGGAGCTGTTTTTT. Translating it yields CASSQSVKGSGELFF.